These T cell receptor beta chains were read from a single sample in a study of blood T cell repertoires in COVID-19. Here immunoSEQ multiplex PCR was the method, and the copy in TCRdb shows in-frame clones only, minus some. The sample lists roughly 370,000 clones, roughly 89% occurring once. The sequencing input was PBMCs or T cells enriched from blood (not recorded which). The source is a woman between 50 and 59 years old who had recovered from COVID-19. Each CDR3 is given with its conserved first and last residue. The order of the fields is D gene, J gene, V gene, clone size, CDR3 protein, CDR3 DNA. The D gene is left open where the match is weak. Clone size is not always given. Where it is, it says once, few, many or a class for expanded clones.

TRBD1 | TRBJ1-5 | TRBV2 | NA | CASTTGGIQPQHF | TGTGCCAGCACGACAGGGGGAATCCAGCCCCAGCATTTT
TRBD1 | TRBJ2-2 | TRBV19 | NA | CASRTGTGATGELFF | TGTGCCAGCCGAACCGGGACAGGGGCCACCGGGGAGCTGTTTTTT
TRBD2 | TRBJ2-3 | TRBV4-1 | NA | CASSQGDGGSTDTQYF | TGCGCCAGCAGCCAAGGCGACGGGGGGAGCACAGATACGCAGTATTTT
NA | TRBJ2-7 | TRBV30 | NA | CAWSREFYEQYF | TGTGCCTGGAGTCGGGAATTTTACGAGCAGTACTTC
NA | TRBJ2-7 | TRBV5-6 | few | CASSLKGLAPGEQYF | TGTGCCAGCAGCTTGAAGGGCCTAGCTCCCGGCGAGCAGTACTTC
NA | TRBJ1-5 | TRBV18 | NA | CASSPPGSSNQPQHF | TGTGCCAGCTCACCACCGGGGAGTAGCAATCAGCCCCAGCATTTT
NA | TRBJ2-1 | TRBV10-3 | NA | CAISGGGREQFF | TGTGCCATCAGTGGGGGGGGCCGTGAGCAGTTCTTC
NA | TRBJ1-5 | TRBV20-1 | NA | CSASGGEGQPQHF | TGCAGTGCTAGTGGGGGGGAGGGTCAGCCCCAGCATTTT
TRBD1 | TRBJ2-7 | TRBV20-1 | NA | CSASDRGAHEQYF | TGCAGTGCTAGTGACAGGGGAGCCCACGAGCAGTACTTC
TRBD1 | TRBJ1-4 | TRBV7-2 | NA | CASSLVGTGSEKLFF | TGTGCCAGCAGCTTAGTAGGGACAGGGAGTGAAAAACTGTTTTTT
NA | TRBJ2-2 | TRBV11-2 | NA | CASSSGPNTGELFF | TGTGCCAGCAGCTCGGGTCCGAACACCGGGGAGCTGTTTTTT
TRBD1 | TRBJ1-1 | TRBV3-1/TRBV3-2 | NA | CASSPTGRMNTEAFF | TGTGCCAGCAGCCCGACAGGGAGAATGAACACTGAAGCTTTCTTT
TRBD2 | TRBJ2-5 | TRBV5-1 | NA | CAGTSGGAAETQYF | TGCGCCGGTACTAGCGGGGGGGCCGCAGAGACCCAGTACTTC
NA | TRBJ1-1 | TRBV3-1/TRBV3-2 | NA | CASSHTETGFKRRAFF | TGTGCCAGCAGCCATACCGAGACGGGATTTAAAAGGCGAGCTTTCTTT
NA | TRBJ2-3 | TRBV2 | NA | CASEAGGRDTQYF | TGTGCCAGCGAGGCGGGCGGTAGGGATACGCAGTATTTT
TRBD2 | TRBJ2-1 | TRBV9 | NA | CASSARGTSTSHYNEQFF | TGTGCCAGCAGCGCCCGAGGGACTAGCACCTCTCACTACAATGAGCAGTTCTTC
TRBD1 | TRBJ2-7 | TRBV3-1/TRBV3-2 | NA | CASSQGVNRGRLYEQYF | TGTGCCAGCAGCCAAGGAGTGAACAGGGGGCGACTTTACGAGCAGTACTTC
TRBD1 | TRBJ1-4 | TRBV7-6 | once | CASSLGTALYEKLFF | TGTGCCAGCAGCCTGGGGACAGCGTTATATGAAAAACTGTTTTTT
NA | TRBJ1-4 | TRBV5-1 | NA | CASSNTGLGEKLFF | TGCGCCAGCAGCAATACAGGGTTAGGGGAAAAACTGTTTTTT
NA | TRBJ1-5 | TRBV15 | NA | CATSRDRVDQPQHF | TGTGCCACCAGCAGAGATCGAGTCGATCAGCCCCAGCATTTT
NA | TRBJ1-1 | TRBV19 | NA | CASTLGGATEAFF | TGTGCCAGTACCCTGGGGGGGGCGACTGAAGCTTTCTTT
TRBD1 | TRBJ2-7 | TRBV28 | NA | CASTGQVKYEQYF | TGTGCCAGCACAGGACAGGTAAAATACGAGCAGTACTTC
TRBD1 | TRBJ1-2 | TRBV4-3 | NA | CASSQLGTGGDGYTF | TGCGCCAGCAGCCAGCTCGGGACAGGGGGTGACGGCTACACCTTC
TRBD1 | TRBJ2-5 | TRBV20-1 | NA | CSASPGQGYETQYF | TGCAGTGCTAGTCCGGGACAGGGTTACGAGACCCAGTACTTC
NA | TRBJ2-1 | TRBV13 | NA | CASSEGAFNEQFF | TGTGCCAGCAGCGAGGGAGCGTTCAATGAGCAGTTCTTC
TRBD1 | TRBJ1-2 | TRBV5-1 | NA | CASSSWDREHGGYTF | TGCGCCAGCAGCTCCTGGGACAGGGAGCACGGTGGCTACACCTTC
NA | TRBJ1-4 | TRBV12-3/TRBV12-4 | NA | CASSSTTNEKLFF | TGTGCCAGCAGTTCAACAACTAATGAAAAACTGTTTTTT
NA | TRBJ1-5 | TRBV12-3/TRBV12-4 | NA | CASSAGGNQPQHF | TGTGCCAGCAGTGCCGGGGGCAATCAGCCCCAGCATTTT
NA | TRBJ2-7 | TRBV5-5 | NA | CASSTMDSYEQYF | TGTGCCAGCAGCACGATGGACAGCTACGAGCAGTACTTC
NA | TRBJ1-1 | TRBV7-9 | NA | CASSPARGNTEAFF | TGTGCCAGCAGCCCCGCCCGGGGGAACACTGAAGCTTTCTTT
NA | TRBJ1-2 | TRBV2 | NA | CATARGGRYGYTF | TGTGCCACTGCGAGGGGGGGACGTTATGGCTACACCTTC
NA | TRBJ1-2 | TRBV30 | once | CAWSVPAGSGSYTF | TGTGCCTGGAGTGTGCCGGCAGGTTCAGGGAGCTACACCTTC
NA | TRBJ1-5 | TRBV6-2/TRBV6-3 | few | CASSYSGQGRQPQHF | TGTGCCAGCAGTTACTCGGGGCAGGGAAGGCAGCCCCAGCATTTT
NA | TRBJ1-6 | TRBV3-1/TRBV3-2 | NA | CASSHPDSNSPLHF | TGTGCCAGCAGCCACCCGGACAGTAATTCACCCCTCCACTTT
NA | TRBJ1-5 | TRBV18 | NA | CASSPGGGNQPQHF | TGTGCCAGCTCACCTGGGGGGGGCAATCAGCCCCAGCATTTT
NA | TRBJ1-2 | TRBV7-9 | NA | CASSPSGGRSNYGYTF | TGTGCCAGCAGCCCTTCGGGGGGCAGGTCTAACTATGGCTACACCTTC
NA | TRBJ1-6 | TRBV7-3 | NA | CASSLTVPGEVAGPLHF | TGTGCCAGCAGCTTAACCGTTCCGGGGGAGGTAGCGGGTCCCCTCCACTTT
TRBD1 | TRBJ1-1 | TRBV10-3 | NA | CAISETLTGGEAFF | TGTGCCATCAGTGAGACGTTAACAGGGGGTGAAGCTTTCTTT
NA | TRBJ2-2 | TRBV2 | NA | CATTSFLRGTGELFF | TGTGCCACCACTTCCTTCCTCCGGGGCACCGGGGAGCTGTTTTTT
NA | TRBJ2-3 | TRBV5-1 | NA | CASSLGQQGGQYF | TGCGCCAGCAGCTTGGGACAACAAGGTGGGCAGTATTTT
NA | TRBJ1-2 | TRBV29-1 | NA | CSVDRGPGGGGNYGYTF | TGCAGCGTTGATCGAGGCCCCGGGGGGGGTGGTAACTATGGCTACACCTTC
NA | TRBJ1-1 | TRBV3-1/TRBV3-2 | few | CASSQDRSTLAFF | TGTGCCAGCAGCCAAGATCGGTCGACTCTGGCTTTCTTT
NA | TRBJ1-1 | TRBV24-1 | NA | CATSRFMNTEAFF | TGTGCCACCAGTCGGTTCATGAACACTGAAGCTTTCTTT
NA | TRBJ1-1 | TRBV30 | NA | CAWSVSGQRPAFF | TGTGCCTGGAGTGTAAGCGGACAGCGTCCAGCTTTCTTT
TRBD1 | TRBJ2-1 | TRBV27 | NA | CASSPGQGLLSNEQFF | TGTGCCAGCAGCCCGGGACAGGGCCTTTTGAGCAATGAGCAGTTCTTC
TRBD1 | TRBJ1-2 | TRBV28 | few | CASSPGTVYGYTF | TGTGCCAGCAGCCCCGGGACAGTCTATGGCTACACCTTC
NA | TRBJ1-1 | TRBV5-1 | NA | CASSLDGQGTEAFF | TGCGCCAGCAGCTTGGACGGACAAGGCACTGAAGCTTTCTTT
NA | TRBJ1-5 | TRBV19 | NA | CATLDSRSNQPQHF | TGTGCCACCCTCGACAGCAGAAGCAATCAGCCCCAGCATTTT
NA | TRBJ1-2 | TRBV2 | NA | CASSEKLSAGGYTF | TGTGCCAGCAGTGAAAAATTAAGCGCGGGTGGCTACACCTTC
NA | TRBJ2-2 | TRBV29-1 | once | CSVEDRGQQGGELFF | TGCAGCGTTGAAGATAGGGGTCAACAAGGAGGGGAGCTGTTTTTT
TRBD1 | TRBJ2-7 | TRBV6-5 | NA | CASSPVGTGAYEQYF | TGTGCCAGCAGCCCCGTCGGGACAGGGGCCTACGAGCAGTACTTC
NA | TRBJ2-5 | TRBV7-7 | NA | CASTEETQYF | TGTGCTAGCACAGAAGAGACCCAGTACTTC
NA | TRBJ1-4 | TRBV4-2 | NA | CASSQEMRATNEKLFF | TGTGCCAGCAGCCAAGAGATGCGTGCAACTAATGAAAAACTGTTTTTT
NA | TRBJ2-5 | TRBV11-2 | NA | CASSSVQETQYF | TGTGCCAGCAGCTCGGTGCAAGAGACCCAGTACTTC
TRBD2 | TRBJ2-1 | TRBV11-2 | once | CASAWDYYYNEQFF | TGTGCCAGCGCCTGGGACTACTACTACAATGAGCAGTTCTTC